A single sample is the source of the 2 T cell receptor beta chains below, sequenced in a study of OX40 agonist ivuxolimab in advanced cancers. Assay used: immunoSEQ multiplex PCR; TCRdb lists only in-frame clones, some missing. The sample records 77,000 or so clones, 85% to 95% being singletons. Material: CD4+ or CD8+ T cells sorted from blood, obtained in a trial of the OX40 agonist ivuxolimab. Every receptor here comes from an adult with an advanced solid tumor such as melanoma, head and neck, liver or kidney cancer.

This clone was picked up a small number of times. The chain has TRBV28 and TRBJ1-1; no definite D call. CDR1 and CDR2 (germline): MDHEN, SYDVKM. Trimming stripped 5 bases from V and 1 base from J, with 8 bases between. The CDR3 runs to 13 residues. CDR3 amino acids: CASSTYRNTEAFF. CDR3 DNA sequence: TGTGCCAGCAGTACCTACAGGAACACTGAAGCTTTCTTT.

The chain recombines TRBV5-1 with TRBJ2-2, with 9 bases lining up with TRBD1. Germline values: CDR1 SGHRS, CDR2 YFSETQ. This CDR3 is 16 amino acids long. V shed 1 base, J shed 6 bases, and the junction held 7 bases outside the gene matches. The CDR3 nucleotides are TGCGCCAGCAGCTTGACCGGACAGGGGACGGCCGGGGAGCTGTTTTTT. Encoded protein: CASSLTGQGTAGELFF.